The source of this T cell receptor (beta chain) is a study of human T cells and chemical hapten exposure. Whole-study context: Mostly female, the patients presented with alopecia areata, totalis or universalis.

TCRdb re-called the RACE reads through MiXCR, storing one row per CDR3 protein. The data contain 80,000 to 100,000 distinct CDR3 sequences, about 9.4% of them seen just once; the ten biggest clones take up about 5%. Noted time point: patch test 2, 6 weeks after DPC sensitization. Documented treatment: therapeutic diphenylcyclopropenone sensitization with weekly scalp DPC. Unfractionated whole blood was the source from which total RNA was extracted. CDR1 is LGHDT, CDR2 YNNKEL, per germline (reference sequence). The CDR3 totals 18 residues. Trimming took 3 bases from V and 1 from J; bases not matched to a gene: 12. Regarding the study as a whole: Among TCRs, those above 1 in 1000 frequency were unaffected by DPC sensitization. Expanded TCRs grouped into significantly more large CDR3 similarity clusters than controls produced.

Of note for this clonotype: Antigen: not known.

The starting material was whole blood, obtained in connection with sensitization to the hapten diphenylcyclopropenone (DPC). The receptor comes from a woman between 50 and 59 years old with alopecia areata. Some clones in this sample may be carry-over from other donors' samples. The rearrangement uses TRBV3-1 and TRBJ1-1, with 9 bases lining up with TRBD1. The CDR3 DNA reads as TGTGCCAGCAGCCAGCCGAAAGCGGGGACAGGGTCGAACACTGAAGCTTTCTTT. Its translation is CASSQPKAGTGSNTEAFF.